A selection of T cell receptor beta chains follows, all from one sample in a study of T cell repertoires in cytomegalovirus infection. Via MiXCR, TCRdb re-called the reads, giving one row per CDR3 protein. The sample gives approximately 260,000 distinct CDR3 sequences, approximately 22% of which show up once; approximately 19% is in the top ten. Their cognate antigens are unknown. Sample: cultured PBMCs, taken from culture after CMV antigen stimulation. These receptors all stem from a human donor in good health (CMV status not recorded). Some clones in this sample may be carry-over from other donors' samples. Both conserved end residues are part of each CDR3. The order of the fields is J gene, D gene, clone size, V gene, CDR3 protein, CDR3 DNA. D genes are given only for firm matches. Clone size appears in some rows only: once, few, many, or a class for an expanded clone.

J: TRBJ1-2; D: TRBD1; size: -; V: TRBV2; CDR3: CASSKGQGADGYTF; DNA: TGTGCCAGCAGTAAGGGACAGGGGGCTGATGGCTACACCTTC
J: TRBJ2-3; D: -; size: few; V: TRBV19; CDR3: CASSIGPADTQYF; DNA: TGTGCCAGTAGTATAGGTCCTGCAGATACGCAGTATTTT
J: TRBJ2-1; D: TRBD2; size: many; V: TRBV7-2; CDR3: CASTREGSGSLKEQFF; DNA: TGTGCCAGCACCCGGGAGGGTAGCGGGTCCCTAAAGGAGCAGTTCTTC
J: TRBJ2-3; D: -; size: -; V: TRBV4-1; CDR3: CASSQTIDTQYF; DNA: TGCGCCAGCAGCCAGACAATAGATACGCAGTATTTT
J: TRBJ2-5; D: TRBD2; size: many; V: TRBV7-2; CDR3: CASNLAGGGRETQYF; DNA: TGTGCCAGCAACTTAGCGGGAGGGGGGAGGGAGACCCAGTACTTC
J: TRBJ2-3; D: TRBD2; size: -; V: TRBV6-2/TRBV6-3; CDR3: CASSYPTESSGLAEGLSTDTQYF; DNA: TGTGCCAGCAGTTACCCGACCGAGAGCTCGGGACTAGCCGAGGGCCTTTCTACAGATACGCAGTATTTT
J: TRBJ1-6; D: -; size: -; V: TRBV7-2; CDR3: CASSLGAGPGSPLHF; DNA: TGTGCCAGCAGCTTAGGGGCGGGGCCAGGCTCACCCCTCCACTTT
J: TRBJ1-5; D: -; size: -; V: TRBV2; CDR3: CASSEQGSGNQPQHF; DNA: TGTGCCAGCAGTGAACAGGGGTCTGGAAATCAGCCCCAGCATTTT
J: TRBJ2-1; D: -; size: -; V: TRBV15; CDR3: CATSIQRDTYNEQFF; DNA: TGTGCCACCAGTATACAGCGAGATACCTACAATGAGCAGTTCTTC
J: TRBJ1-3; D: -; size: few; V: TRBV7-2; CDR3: CASRRGSGNTIYF; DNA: TGTGCCAGCAGGAGGGGCTCTGGAAACACCATATATTTT
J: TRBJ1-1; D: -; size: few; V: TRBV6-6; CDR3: CASSYRGQDTEAFF; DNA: TGTGCCAGCAGTTATCGGGGGCAGGACACTGAAGCTTTCTTT
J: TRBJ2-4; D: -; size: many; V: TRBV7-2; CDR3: CASSLEGVGKNIQYF; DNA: TGTGCCAGCAGCTTAGAAGGGGTTGGCAAAAACATTCAGTACTTC